The entry that follows covers one T cell receptor (beta chain) sequence. What it binds is unknown. The junction differs from germline at one of its ends, possibly a read error. This sample was included in a study of siplizumab effects on memory and regulatory T cells. Findings and caveats of the study: There appeared to be greater diversity in naive T cells than in memory cells, and naive T cells seemed major contributors to the alloresponse. The alloreactive clones that mapped to unstimulated subsets made up only a minor fraction. Siplizumab gave mappable alloreactive CD4+ clones an average Treg-derived fraction of about 70%, against around 30% in controls.

Clones were read by immunoSEQ multiplex PCR, and TCRdb kept only the in-frame ones, dropping some. In the table there are 60,000 to 65,000 clones, less than 80% of which are singletons. The source of this sequence is a human donor in good health. Sequenced: memory CD4+ T cells sorted from blood.

The CDR3 loop is CASSIGSGYGEQFF. The CDR3 nucleotides read TGTGCCAGTAGCATAGGTAGCGGGTACGGTGAGCAGTTCTTC. The chain carries TRBV19 and TRBJ2-1; TRBD2 aligns across 7 bases. This CDR3 is 14 amino acids long. CDR1 is LNHDA, CDR2 SQIVND, per germline (reference sequence).